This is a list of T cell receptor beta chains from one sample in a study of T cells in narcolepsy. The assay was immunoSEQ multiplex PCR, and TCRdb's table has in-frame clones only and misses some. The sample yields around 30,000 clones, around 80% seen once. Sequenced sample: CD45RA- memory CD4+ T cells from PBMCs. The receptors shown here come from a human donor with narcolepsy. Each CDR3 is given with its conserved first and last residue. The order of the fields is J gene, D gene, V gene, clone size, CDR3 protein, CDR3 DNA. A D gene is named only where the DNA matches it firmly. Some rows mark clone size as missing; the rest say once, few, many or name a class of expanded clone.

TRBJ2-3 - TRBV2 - CASTLKDTQYF TGTGCCAGCACTCTCAAGGATACGCAGTATTTT
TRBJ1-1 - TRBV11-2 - CASRSKLGNRNTEAFF TGTGCCAGCAGATCCAAATTGGGAAACAGGAACACTGAAGCTTTCTTT
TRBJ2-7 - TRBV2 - CASSEAGGATMEYF TGTGCCAGCAGTGAAGCAGGCGGAGCTACGATGGAGTACTTC
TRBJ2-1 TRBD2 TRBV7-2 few CASRRGGDEQFF TGTGCCAGCAGGAGGGGAGGGGATGAGCAGTTCTTC
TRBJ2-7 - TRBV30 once CASTRSYEQYF TGTGCCAGCACACGGAGCTACGAGCAGTACTTC
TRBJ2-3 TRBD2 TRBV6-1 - CASTGSGRAVDTQYF TGTGCCAGCACGGGAAGCGGGAGGGCCGTTGATACGCAGTATTTT
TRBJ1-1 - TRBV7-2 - CASSPGRGTTEAFF TGTGCCAGCAGCCCGGGTAGGGGGACCACTGAAGCTTTCTTT
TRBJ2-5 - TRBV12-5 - CASGFGSERPQYF TGTGCTAGTGGTTTTGGATCGGAAAGGCCCCAGTACTTC
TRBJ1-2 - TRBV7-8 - CASSLVAGAYTF TGTGCCAGCAGCTTAGTGGCAGGGGCATACACCTTC
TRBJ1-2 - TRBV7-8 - CASSPQRAEGYGYTF TGTGCCAGCAGCCCTCAAAGGGCAGAGGGCTATGGCTACACCTTC
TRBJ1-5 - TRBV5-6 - CASSLAGGGNQPQHF TGTGCCAGCAGCTTGGCCGGGGGGGGCAATCAGCCCCAGCATTTT
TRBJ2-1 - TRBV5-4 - CASLDPSTGGNEQFF TGTGCCAGCCTTGACCCCAGCACCGGAGGCAATGAGCAGTTCTTC
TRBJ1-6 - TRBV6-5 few CATQRDGGSPLHF TGTGCCACCCAGCGGGATGGAGGTTCACCCCTCCACTTT
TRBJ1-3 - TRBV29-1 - CSVGRGDSGNTIYF TGCAGCGTTGGAAGAGGGGACTCTGGAAACACCATATATTTT
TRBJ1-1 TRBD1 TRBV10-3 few CATGQGARTGTEAFF TGTGCCACCGGACAGGGGGCGCGAACAGGAACTGAAGCTTTCTTT
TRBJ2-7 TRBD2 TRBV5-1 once CASTATSGGYEQYF TGCGCCAGCACCGCGACTAGCGGGGGCTACGAGCAGTACTTC
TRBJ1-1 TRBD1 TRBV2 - CASSGTGLTEAFF TGTGCCAGCAGTGGGACAGGGCTAACTGAAGCTTTCTTT
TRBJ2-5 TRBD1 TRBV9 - CASSLQGSGTQYF TGTGCCAGCAGCCTACAGGGGTCAGGGACCCAGTACTTC
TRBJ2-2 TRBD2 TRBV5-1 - CASSSGLATNTGELFF TGCGCCAGCAGCAGCGGACTAGCGACAAACACCGGGGAGCTGTTTTTT
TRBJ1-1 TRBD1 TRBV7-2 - CASSRQGGTEAFF TGTGCCAGCAGCCGACAGGGAGGGACTGAAGCTTTCTTT
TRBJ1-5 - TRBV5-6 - CASSWGENQPQHF TGTGCCAGCAGCTGGGGAGAAAATCAGCCCCAGCATTTT
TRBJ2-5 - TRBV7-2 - CASSSWERRGQYF TGTGCCAGCAGCTCCTGGGAACGGAGAGGCCAGTACTTC
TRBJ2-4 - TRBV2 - CASSESAKNIQYF TGTGCCAGCAGTGAGTCTGCCAAAAACATTCAGTACTTC
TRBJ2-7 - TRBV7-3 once CASSLVVGVTYEQYF TGTGCCAGCAGCTTAGTCGTGGGGGTCACCTACGAGCAGTACTTC
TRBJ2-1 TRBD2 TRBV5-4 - CASSFGGGGLYNEQFF TGTGCCAGCAGCTTCGGAGGCGGGGGGCTATACAATGAGCAGTTCTTC
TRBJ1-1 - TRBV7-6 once CASSLLDGQMNTEAFF TGTGCCAGCAGCTTATTAGACGGGCAGATGAACACTGAAGCTTTCTTT
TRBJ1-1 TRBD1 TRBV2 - CASSGQGAYTEAFF TGTGCCAGCAGTGGACAGGGGGCATATACTGAAGCTTTCTTT
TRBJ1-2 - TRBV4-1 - CASSQGSSRGYTF TGCGCCAGCAGCCAAGGGTCCTCTCGTGGCTACACCTTC
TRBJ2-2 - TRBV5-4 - CASSPGTANTGELFF TGTGCCAGCAGCCCCGGGACGGCGAACACCGGGGAGCTGTTTTTT
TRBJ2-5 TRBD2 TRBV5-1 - CASSWGWGSAGSETQYF TGCGCCAGCAGCTGGGGATGGGGGTCAGCGGGGTCCGAGACCCAGTACTTC
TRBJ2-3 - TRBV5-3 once CARSGRDPPRPFTDTQYF TGTGCCAGAAGCGGAAGGGACCCCCCTAGGCCCTTCACAGATACGCAGTATTTT
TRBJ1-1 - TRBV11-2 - CASSLAGARNTEAFF TGTGCCAGCAGCTTAGCGGGGGCACGAAACACTGAAGCTTTCTTT
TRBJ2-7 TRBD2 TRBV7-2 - CASSYRGGLAYEQYF TGTGCCAGCAGCTATAGAGGGGGACTAGCGTACGAGCAGTACTTC
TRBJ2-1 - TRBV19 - CASSQGRMSYNEQFF TGTGCCAGTAGCCAGGGGCGGATGTCCTACAATGAGCAGTTCTTC
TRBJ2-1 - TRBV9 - CASSVRLADYNEQFF TGTGCCAGCAGCGTAAGGCTAGCCGATTACAATGAGCAGTTCTTC
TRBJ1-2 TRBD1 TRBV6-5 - CASSYSGRQGPYGYTF TGTGCCAGCAGTTACTCGGGGCGACAGGGACCCTATGGCTACACCTTC
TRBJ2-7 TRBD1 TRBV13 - CASERDRGHEQYF TGTGCCAGCGAACGGGACAGGGGGCACGAGCAGTACTTC
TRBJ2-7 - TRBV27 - CASRRTGGDEQYF TGTGCCAGCAGGAGGACAGGCGGGGACGAGCAGTACTTC
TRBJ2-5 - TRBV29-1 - CSVKSPSMETQYF TGCAGCGTGAAATCCCCGAGTATGGAGACCCAGTACTTC